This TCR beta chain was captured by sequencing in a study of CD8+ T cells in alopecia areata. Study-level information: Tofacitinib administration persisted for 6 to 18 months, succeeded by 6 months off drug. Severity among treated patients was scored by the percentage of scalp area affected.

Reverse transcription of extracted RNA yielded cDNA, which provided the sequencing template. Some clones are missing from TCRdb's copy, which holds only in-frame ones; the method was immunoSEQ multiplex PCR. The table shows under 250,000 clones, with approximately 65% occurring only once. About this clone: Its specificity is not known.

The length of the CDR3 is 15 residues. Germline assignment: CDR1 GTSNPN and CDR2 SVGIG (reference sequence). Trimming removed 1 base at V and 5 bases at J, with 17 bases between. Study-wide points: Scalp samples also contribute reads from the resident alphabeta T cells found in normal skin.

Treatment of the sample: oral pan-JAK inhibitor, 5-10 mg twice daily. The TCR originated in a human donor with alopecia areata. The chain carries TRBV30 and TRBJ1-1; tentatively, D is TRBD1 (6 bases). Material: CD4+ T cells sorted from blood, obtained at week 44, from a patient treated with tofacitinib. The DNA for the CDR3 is TGTGCCTGGAGTGGGGGACAAGGGGAACGGACTGAAGCTTTCTTT. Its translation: CAWSGGQGERTEAFF.